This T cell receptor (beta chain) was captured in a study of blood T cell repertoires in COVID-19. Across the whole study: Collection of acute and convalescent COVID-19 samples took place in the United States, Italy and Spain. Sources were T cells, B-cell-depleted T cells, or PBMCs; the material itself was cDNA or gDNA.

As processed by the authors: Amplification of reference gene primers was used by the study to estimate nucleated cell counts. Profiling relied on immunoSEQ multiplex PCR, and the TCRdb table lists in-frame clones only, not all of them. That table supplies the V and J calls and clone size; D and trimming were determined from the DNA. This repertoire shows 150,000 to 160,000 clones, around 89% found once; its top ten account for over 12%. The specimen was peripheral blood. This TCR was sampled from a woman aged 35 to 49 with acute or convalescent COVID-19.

CDR3 sequence (DNA): TGTGCCAGCAGGGACAGAAGAAACTATGGCTACACCTTC. Amino acid sequence: CASRDRRNYGYTF. This chain connects TRBV25-1 to TRBJ1-2; TRBD1 is a possible D gene (6 bases). CDR1 is MGHDK and CDR2 is SYGVNS in the germline V gene. CDR3 length equals 13 residues. Trimming left V 6 bases short and J 2 bases short, with 10 bases between.